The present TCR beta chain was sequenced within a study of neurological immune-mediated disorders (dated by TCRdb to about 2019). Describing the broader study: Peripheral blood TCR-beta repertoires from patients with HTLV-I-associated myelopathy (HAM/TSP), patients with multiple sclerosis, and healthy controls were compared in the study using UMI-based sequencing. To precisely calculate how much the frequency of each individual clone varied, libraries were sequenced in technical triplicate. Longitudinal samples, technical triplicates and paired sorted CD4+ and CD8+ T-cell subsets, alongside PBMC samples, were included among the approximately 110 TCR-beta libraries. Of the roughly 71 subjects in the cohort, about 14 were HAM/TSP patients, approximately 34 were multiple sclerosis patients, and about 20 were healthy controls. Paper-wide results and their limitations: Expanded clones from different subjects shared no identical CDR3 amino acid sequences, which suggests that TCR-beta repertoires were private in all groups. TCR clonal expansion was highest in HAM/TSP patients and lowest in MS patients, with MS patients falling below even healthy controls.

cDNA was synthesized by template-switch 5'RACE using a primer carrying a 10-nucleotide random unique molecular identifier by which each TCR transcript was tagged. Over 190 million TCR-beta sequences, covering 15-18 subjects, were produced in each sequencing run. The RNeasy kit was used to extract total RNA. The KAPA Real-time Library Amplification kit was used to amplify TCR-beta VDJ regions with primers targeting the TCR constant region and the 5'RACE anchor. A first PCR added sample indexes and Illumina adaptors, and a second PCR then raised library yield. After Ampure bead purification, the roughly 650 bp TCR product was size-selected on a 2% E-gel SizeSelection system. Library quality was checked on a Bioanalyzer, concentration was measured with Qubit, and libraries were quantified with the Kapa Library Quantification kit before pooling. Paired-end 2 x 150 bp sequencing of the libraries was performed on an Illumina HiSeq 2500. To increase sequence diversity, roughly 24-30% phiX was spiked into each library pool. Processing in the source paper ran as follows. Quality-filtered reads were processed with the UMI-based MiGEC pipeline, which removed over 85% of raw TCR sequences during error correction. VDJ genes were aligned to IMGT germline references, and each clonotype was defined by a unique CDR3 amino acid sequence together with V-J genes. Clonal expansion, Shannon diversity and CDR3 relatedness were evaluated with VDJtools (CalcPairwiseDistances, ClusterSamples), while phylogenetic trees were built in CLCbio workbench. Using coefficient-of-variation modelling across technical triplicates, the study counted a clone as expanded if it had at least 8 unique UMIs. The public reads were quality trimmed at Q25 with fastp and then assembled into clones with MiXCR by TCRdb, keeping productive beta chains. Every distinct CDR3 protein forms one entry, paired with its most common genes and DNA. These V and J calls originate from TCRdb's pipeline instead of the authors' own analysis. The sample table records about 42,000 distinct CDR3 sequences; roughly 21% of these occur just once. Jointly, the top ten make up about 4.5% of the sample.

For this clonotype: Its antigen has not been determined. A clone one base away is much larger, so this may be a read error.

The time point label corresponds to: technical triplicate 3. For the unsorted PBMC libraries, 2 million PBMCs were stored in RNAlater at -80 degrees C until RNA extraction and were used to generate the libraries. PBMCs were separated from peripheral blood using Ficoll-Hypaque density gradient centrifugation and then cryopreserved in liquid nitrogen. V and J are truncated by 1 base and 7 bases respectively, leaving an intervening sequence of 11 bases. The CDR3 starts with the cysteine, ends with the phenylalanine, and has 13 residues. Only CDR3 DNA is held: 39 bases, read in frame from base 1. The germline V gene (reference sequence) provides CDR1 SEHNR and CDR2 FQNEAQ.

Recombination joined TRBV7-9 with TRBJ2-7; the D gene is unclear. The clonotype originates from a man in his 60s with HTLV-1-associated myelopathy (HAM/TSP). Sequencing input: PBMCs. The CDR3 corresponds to CASSLVVGHEQYF. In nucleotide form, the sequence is TGTGCCAGCAGCTTAGTGGTAGGCCATGAGCAGTACTTC.